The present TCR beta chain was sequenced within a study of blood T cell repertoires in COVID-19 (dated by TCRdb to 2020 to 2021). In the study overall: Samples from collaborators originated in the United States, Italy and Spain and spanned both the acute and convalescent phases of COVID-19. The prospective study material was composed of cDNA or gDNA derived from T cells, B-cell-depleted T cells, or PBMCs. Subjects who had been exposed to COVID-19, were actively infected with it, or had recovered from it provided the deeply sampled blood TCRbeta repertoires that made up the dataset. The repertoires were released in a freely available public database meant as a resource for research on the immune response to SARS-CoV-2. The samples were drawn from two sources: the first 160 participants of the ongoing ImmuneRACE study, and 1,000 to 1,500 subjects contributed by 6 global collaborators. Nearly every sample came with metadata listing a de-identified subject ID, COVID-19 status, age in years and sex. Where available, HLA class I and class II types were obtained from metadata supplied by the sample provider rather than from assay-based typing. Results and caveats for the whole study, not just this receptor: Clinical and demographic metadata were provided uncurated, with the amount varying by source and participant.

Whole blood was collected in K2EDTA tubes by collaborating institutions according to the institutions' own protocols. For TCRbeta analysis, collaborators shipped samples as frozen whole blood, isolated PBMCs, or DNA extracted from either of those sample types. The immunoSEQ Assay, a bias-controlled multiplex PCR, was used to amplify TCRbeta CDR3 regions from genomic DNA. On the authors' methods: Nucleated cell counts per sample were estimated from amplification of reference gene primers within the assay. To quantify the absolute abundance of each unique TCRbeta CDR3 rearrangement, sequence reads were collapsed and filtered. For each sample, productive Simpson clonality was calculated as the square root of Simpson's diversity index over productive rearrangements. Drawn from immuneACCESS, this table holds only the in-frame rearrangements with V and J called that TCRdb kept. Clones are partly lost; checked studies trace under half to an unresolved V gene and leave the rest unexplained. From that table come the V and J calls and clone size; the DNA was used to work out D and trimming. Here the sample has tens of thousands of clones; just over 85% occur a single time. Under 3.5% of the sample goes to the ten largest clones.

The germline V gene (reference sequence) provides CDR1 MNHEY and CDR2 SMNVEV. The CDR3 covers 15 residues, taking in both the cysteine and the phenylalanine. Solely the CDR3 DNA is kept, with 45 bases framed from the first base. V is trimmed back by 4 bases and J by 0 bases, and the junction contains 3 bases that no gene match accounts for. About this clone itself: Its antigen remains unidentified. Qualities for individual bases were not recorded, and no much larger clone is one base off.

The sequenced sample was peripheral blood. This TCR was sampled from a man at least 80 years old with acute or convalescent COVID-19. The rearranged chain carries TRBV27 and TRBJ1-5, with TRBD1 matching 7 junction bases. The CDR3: CASSSGTDSNQPQHF. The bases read TGTGCCAGCAGTTCCGGGACAGATAGCAATCAGCCCCAGCATTTT.